A selection of T cell receptor beta chains follows, all from one sample in a study of blood T cell repertoires in COVID-19. The repertoire was sequenced with immunoSEQ multiplex PCR; TCRdb's copy has only in-frame clones and lacks some. The sample records some 180,000 clones, 84% being singletons. Sequencing used PBMCs or T cells enriched from blood (not recorded which). These receptors originate from a woman aged 25 to 45 who had been exposed to COVID-19. Both conserved end residues are part of each CDR3. The order of the fields is D gene, J gene, clone size, V gene, CDR3 length, CDR3 DNA, CDR3 protein. A D gene is named only where the DNA matches it firmly. A clone size is listed for some rows: how often the clone was seen (once, few, many), or a class if it is expanded.

NA | TRBJ2-4 | NA | TRBV27 | 16 | TGTGCCAGCAGTCCCCGCCCAACAGGGGCCAAAAACATTCAGTACTTC | CASSPRPTGAKNIQYF
TRBD1 | TRBJ1-4 | NA | TRBV9 | 13 | TGTGCCAGCAGCCCCGGGACAGACGAAAAACTGTTTTTT | CASSPGTDEKLFF
NA | TRBJ2-5 | few | TRBV7-8 | 12 | TGTGCCAGCAAACAGGCCGGGGGGACCCAGTACTTC | CASKQAGGTQYF
TRBD1 | TRBJ2-4 | few | TRBV27 | 15 | TGTGCCAGCAGCCCCCGGGACAGTCTATTCGACATTCAGTACTTC | CASSPRDSLFDIQYF
NA | TRBJ2-7 | once | TRBV7-2 | 13 | TGTGCCAGCAGTAGTTCACCATTTTACGAGCAGTACTTC | CASSSSPFYEQYF
TRBD1 | TRBJ1-2 | NA | TRBV7-8 | 14 | TGTGCCAGCAGCATGGGACAGCCCATCTATGGCTACACCTTC | CASSMGQPIYGYTF
NA | TRBJ1-1 | NA | TRBV4-1 | 12 | TGCGCCAGCAGCCAAGACCCTGCTGAAGCTTTCTTT | CASSQDPAEAFF
NA | TRBJ2-7 | NA | TRBV4-1 | 16 | TGCGCCAGCAGCCAACACCGGGAAGGGGGTATGTACGAGCAGTACTTC | CASSQHREGGMYEQYF
TRBD1 | TRBJ2-1 | NA | TRBV3-1/TRBV3-2 | 17 | TGTGCCAGCAGCCGTCTCCCGGGACAGTCCCCAGGGAATGAGCAGTTCTTC | CASSRLPGQSPGNEQFF
TRBD2 | TRBJ2-2 | NA | TRBV19 | 15 | TGTGCCAGTAGTAAACTGGCGGGGGTACCCGGGGAGCTGTTTTTT | CASSKLAGVPGELFF
NA | TRBJ1-1 | NA | TRBV5-4 | 16 | TGTGCCAGCAGCTTGCCCCATGGAGCCCAGGGGACTGAAGCTTTCTTT | CASSLPHGAQGTEAFF
NA | TRBJ1-1 | NA | TRBV9 | 12 | TGTGCCAGCAGCGTAATCAACGGTGAAGCTTTCTTT | CASSVINGEAFF
NA | TRBJ1-2 | NA | TRBV5-6 | 15 | TGTGCCAGCAGCCCCAAAACTAGGCGCGACTATGGCTACACCTTC | CASSPKTRRDYGYTF
NA | TRBJ1-2 | once | TRBV15 | 16 | TGTGCCACCAGCAGAGAGTGGGGTGGGAGTTACTATGGCTACACCTTC | CATSREWGGSYYGYTF
NA | TRBJ2-4 | NA | TRBV24-1 | 12 | TGTGCCACCAGTGACGACCTAGGAATTCAGTACTTC | CATSDDLGIQYF
NA | TRBJ2-6 | NA | TRBV27 | 16 | TGTGCCAGCAGTTTATCGTTCCTTTCTGGGGCCAACGTCCTGACTTTC | CASSLSFLSGANVLTF
NA | TRBJ2-5 | NA | TRBV5-6 | 13 | TGTGCCAGCCTCCGTATTGGAGGAGAGACCCAGTACTTC | CASLRIGGETQYF
TRBD1 | TRBJ2-2 | NA | TRBV11-2 | 17 | TGTGCCAGCAGCTTAGTATCTCAGGGGGCGCCGGCCGGGGAGCTGTTTTTT | CASSLVSQGAPAGELFF
NA | TRBJ1-2 | NA | TRBV9 | 15 | TGTGCCAGCCGCGAGGGGTTGGGCCTGGTCTATGGCTACACCTTC | CASREGLGLVYGYTF
TRBD1 | TRBJ1-2 | NA | TRBV5-4 | 17 | TGTGCCAGCAGCTTGGGCGGACAGGGGCGCCCCAACTATGGCTACACCTTC | CASSLGGQGRPNYGYTF
TRBD1 | TRBJ1-2 | few | TRBV9 | 14 | TGTGCCAGCAGCCCCCGGGACAGGGTACGCGGCTACACCTTC | CASSPRDRVRGYTF
NA | TRBJ2-1 | NA | TRBV6-5 | 14 | TGTGCCAGCAGTCGGAGGGGGGGCATCAATGAGCAGTTCTTC | CASSRRGGINEQFF
TRBD1 | TRBJ1-2 | NA | TRBV9 | 15 | TGTGCCAGCAGCGTAGCTGAGGGGGCGTCGTATGGCTACACCTTC | CASSVAEGASYGYTF
NA | TRBJ1-2 | NA | TRBV27 | 17 | TGTGCCAGCAGTCAGCAGGACAAGCTGTCTAGTAACTATGGCTACACCTTC | CASSQQDKLSSNYGYTF
NA | TRBJ1-3 | NA | TRBV6-5 | 15 | TGTGCCAGCGGGACTCTGGCGAGCTCTGGAAACACCATATATTTT | CASGTLASSGNTIYF
TRBD2 | TRBJ2-1 | NA | TRBV5-1 | 14 | TGCGCCAGCAGCTTGAGCGGGGGGGCCAATGAGCAGTTCTTC | CASSLSGGANEQFF
TRBD1 | TRBJ2-3 | NA | TRBV11-2 | 15 | TGTGCCAGCAGCTTGACAGGGGGCGTAGTGGATACGCAGTATTTT | CASSLTGGVVDTQYF
NA | TRBJ2-7 | NA | TRBV6-5 | 15 | TGTGCCAGCAGCACGGACTACACGATCTCCTACGAGCAGTACTTC | CASSTDYTISYEQYF
TRBD2 | TRBJ2-4 | NA | TRBV4-1 | 15 | TGCGCCAGCAGCCTACGGGGGGGCCGCGAAAACATTCAGTACTTC | CASSLRGGRENIQYF
NA | TRBJ1-2 | once | TRBV18 | 14 | TGTGCCAGCTCACCACCGGACAGAGACTATGGCTACACCTTC | CASSPPDRDYGYTF
NA | TRBJ2-7 | NA | TRBV9 | 15 | TGTGCCAGCAGCCGTCTAGCGATGAGCTCCTACGAGCAGTACTTC | CASSRLAMSSYEQYF
TRBD2 | TRBJ2-1 | NA | TRBV5-1 | 16 | TGCGCCAGCAGCTGGATCTCGGGGGGGCTGGACAATGAGCAGTTCTTC | CASSWISGGLDNEQFF
TRBD2 | TRBJ2-2 | NA | TRBV5-1 | 15 | TGCGCCAGCAGCTTGGTCAGCGGGGGGACCGGGGAGCTGTTTTTT | CASSLVSGGTGELFF
NA | TRBJ2-5 | NA | TRBV19 | 15 | TGTGCCAGTAGTATCTCCGGGACATATCAAGAGACCCAGTACTTC | CASSISGTYQETQYF
NA | TRBJ1-2 | NA | TRBV3-1/TRBV3-2 | 14 | TGTGCCAGCAGCCAATTCAGTGGGGGGGATGGCTACACCTTC | CASSQFSGGDGYTF
NA | TRBJ2-7 | NA | TRBV4-2 | 14 | TGTGCCAGCAGCCAAGTGACAGGACGGGACGAGCAGTACTTC | CASSQVTGRDEQYF
NA | TRBJ2-2 | few | TRBV6-6 | 15 | TGTGCCAGCAGTTACGGCCGTACCTTGTCCGGGGAGCTGTTTTTT | CASSYGRTLSGELFF
NA | TRBJ1-2 | NA | TRBV27 | 15 | TGTGCCAGCAGTTTAGTCCAGGGACACCCGTATGGCTACACCTTC | CASSLVQGHPYGYTF
NA | TRBJ1-4 | NA | TRBV16 | 14 | TGTGCCAGCAGCCGGGGGGCAACTAATGAAAAACTGTTTTTT | CASSRGATNEKLFF
NA | TRBJ2-7 | NA | TRBV21-1 | 18 | TGTGCCAGCAGCAAAATACTGCTGCGGGACGGCGCCACCTACGAGCAGTACTTC | CASSKILLRDGATYEQYF
TRBD1 | TRBJ1-1 | NA | TRBV4-1 | 14 | TGCGCCAGCAATTGGGACAGGGGGCGTTCGGGGGCTTTCTTT | CASNWDRGRSGAFF
TRBD1 | TRBJ2-5 | once | TRBV29-1 | 15 | TGCAGCGTTGAACTCCGGACAGGGTCGCGGGGGACCCAGTACTTC | CSVELRTGSRGTQYF
NA | TRBJ2-1 | few | TRBV27 | 13 | TGTGCCAGCAGTTTAAACAGAATGCATGAGCAGTTCTTC | CASSLNRMHEQFF
TRBD1 | TRBJ2-5 | NA | TRBV6-2/TRBV6-3 | 16 | TGTGCCAGCAGTTCCGGGGACAGGGGCTACCAAGAGACCCAGTACTTC | CASSSGDRGYQETQYF
TRBD1 | TRBJ1-6 | NA | TRBV5-6 | 15 | TGTGCCAGCAGCGTACCGGGACAGGGGAACTCACCCCTCCACTTT | CASSVPGQGNSPLHF
NA | TRBJ2-3 | NA | TRBV5-4 | 16 | TGTGCCAGCAGCTTGGATCCAGATTCTAGCACAGATACGCAGTATTTT | CASSLDPDSSTDTQYF
TRBD2 | TRBJ2-3 | once | TRBV19 | 16 | TGTGCCAGTAGTATGGTCGTCGGGGGGAACACAGATACGCAGTATTTT | CASSMVVGGNTDTQYF
TRBD1 | TRBJ1-3 | NA | TRBV4-1 | 17 | TGCGCCAGCAGCCAAGTTAAGCCGGGACAGGGACAAAACACCATATATTTT | CASSQVKPGQGQNTIYF
NA | TRBJ2-1 | NA | TRBV9 | 11 | TGTGCCAGCGGCCTTAACAATGAGCAGTTCTTC | CASGLNNEQFF
NA | TRBJ1-1 | few | TRBV2 | 10 | TGTGCCAGCAGGACCGTCGGGGGTTTCTTT | CASRTVGGFF
NA | TRBJ1-5 | NA | TRBV12-3/TRBV12-4 | 13 | TGTGCCAGCAGTTTAGTGTCAGATCAGCCCCAGCATTTT | CASSLVSDQPQHF
TRBD2 | TRBJ2-2 | NA | TRBV10-2 | 15 | TGCGCCAGCAGTCTTGCGGGGGGGCGGACCGGGGAGCTGTTTTTT | CASSLAGGRTGELFF
NA | TRBJ1-1 | NA | TRBV7-2 | 13 | TGTGCCAGCAGCTGGGGGCCCGGGACTGAAGCTTTCTTT | CASSWGPGTEAFF
NA | TRBJ2-3 | NA | TRBV29-1 | 13 | TGCAGCGTTGCAAGGGAGTATCGAGATACGCAGTATTTT | CSVAREYRDTQYF
NA | TRBJ1-4 | NA | TRBV10-3 | 13 | TGTGCCATCAGTGAGTCGAGGGAGAACGAACTGTTTTTT | CAISESRENELFF
NA | TRBJ1-5 | NA | TRBV5-5 | 15 | TGTGCCAGCAGCTTGGAGGAGGCACGCAATCAGCCCCAGCATTTT | CASSLEEARNQPQHF
NA | TRBJ1-3 | few | TRBV19 | 13 | TGTGCCAGTAGTCCGAGCCACTGGAACACCATATATTTT | CASSPSHWNTIYF
TRBD1 | TRBJ1-1 | NA | TRBV5-5 | 13 | TGTGCCAGCAGCTTGGACAGGGGGACTGAAGCTTTCTTT | CASSLDRGTEAFF
NA | TRBJ2-3 | NA | TRBV15 | 12 | TGTGCCACCAGCAAAGCGGGAGATACGCAGTATTTT | CATSKAGDTQYF